Following are 21 T cell receptor beta chains from one sample sequenced in a study of blood T cells in healthy people across ages. Next came a second PCR, run for about 7 to 12 cycles, which used a sample-barcoded 5' primer along with a J-beta primer mix. TCRdb reprocessed the 5' RACE reads with MiXCR, giving one entry per CDR3 protein. The table includes fewer than 750,000 distinct CDR3 sequences, approximately 52% detected once. Sequencing input: blood. The source of these receptors is a woman of 80 years or more in good health.

This clonotype showed up many times. One junction end disagrees with the germline gene, perhaps due to a read error. The V call is TRBV5-1, the J call TRBJ2-1; D might be TRBD2 (6 bases). The germline CDR1 and CDR2 sequences are SGHRS and YFSETQ. CDR3 length equals 14 residues. This CDR3 is CASSLSGGYNEQFF. CDR3 coding DNA: TGTGCCAGCAGCTTAAGTGGGGGGTACAATGAGCAGTTCTTC.

This chain uses TRBV21-1 with TRBJ2-4; TRBD2 is taken as the D call from the table, unchecked against the DNA. The J call may be in error: the DNA end matches TRBJ2-7 better. TRBV21-1 counts as a pseudogene. CDR3 size: 17 residues. CDR3 sequence: CASSKGPCGLDPYEQYF. The CDR3 bases are TGTGCCAGCAGCAAGGGTCCCTGTGGGCTAGACCCCTACGAGCAGTACTTC.

The chain joins TRBV4-3 to TRBJ2-5; 8 nucleotides agree with TRBD2. Germline CDR1 reads LGHNA; CDR2 reads YSLEER. Trimming cost V 1 base and J 1 base; bases outside gene matches: 8. The CDR3 sequence is 17 residues long. CDR3: CASSQGPAGVTQETQYF. CDR3 sequence (DNA): TGCGCCAGCAGCCAAGGCCCAGCGGGAGTAACCCAAGAGACCCAGTACTTC.

The V and J genes are TRBV19 and TRBJ2-2; D assignment may be TRBD1 or TRBD2 (5 bases each). The V gene's germline CDR1 is LNHDA and CDR2 SQIVND (reference sequence). Deletions cut 6 bases from V and 5 bases from J, with 13 bases between. This CDR3 is 14 amino acids long. The CDR3 DNA is TGTGCCAGTAGCACAGGCTGGGGGACCGGGGAGCTGTTTTTT. Its translation is CASSTGWGTGELFF.

This clonotype was seen once. A much larger clone lies one base from this, so it may be a read error. This rearrangement joins TRBV7-2 to TRBJ2-7; D tentatively reads TRBD1 or TRBD2 (5 bases each). Trimming removed 2 bases from V and 1 base from J, with 12 bases in between. The germline V gene has CDR1 SGHTA and CDR2 FQGNSA. The CDR3 runs to 15 residues. CDR3 sequence reads: CASSLRDGISYEQYF. The CDR3 DNA sequence: TGTGCCAGCAGCTTAAGGGACGGGATTTCCTACGAGCAGTACTTC.

In its sample, this clonotype was seen many times. This chain connects TRBV7-9 to TRBJ2-7; 10 bases are shared with TRBD2. This CDR3 is built from 14 residues. Germline V gene sequence: CDR1 SEHNR, CDR2 FQNEAQ (reference sequence). V trimming: 5 bases; J trimming: 6 bases; junction bases outside the gene matches: 7. This CDR3 is CASSPGTSVSEQYF. The CDR3 bases are TGTGCCAGCAGCCCCGGGACTAGCGTATCCGAGCAGTACTTC.

This clonotype came up many times. The CDR3 DNA is TGCGCCAGCAGCCTATCGACAGGGAGGACAGATACGCAGTATTTT. Translated, it gives CASSLSTGRTDTQYF. The rearrangement links TRBV5-1 to TRBJ2-3, with a possible D match to TRBD1 (7 bases). Germline V gene data show CDR1 as SGHRS and CDR2 as YFSETQ. Between the trimmed V and J ends, which lost 4 bases and 3 bases, there was a span of 15 bases. The CDR3 sequence is 15 residues long.

The sample holds many counts of this clonotype. V gene TRBV4-2 combines with J gene TRBJ2-5; tentatively, D is TRBD2 (6 bases). This CDR3 has 16 residues. Deletions cut 3 bases from V and 2 bases from J, with 16 bases between. The germline V gene has CDR1 LGHNA and CDR2 YNFKEQ. Here the CDR3 DNA reads TGTGCCAGCAGCCAGTATAGCGGCGGACTTCAAGAGACCCAGTACTTC. Translated, it gives CASSQYSGGLQETQYF.

The V call is TRBV10-3, the J call TRBJ1-2; D call uncertain. Between the trimmed V and J ends, which lost 0 bases and 3 bases, there was a span of 11 bases. The CDR3 is 15 residues long. Germline CDR1 ENHRY, CDR2 SYGVKD. As DNA, the CDR3 is TGTGCCATCAGTGAGTCAGCAAGGCCAGACTATGGCTACACCTTC. Protein: CAISESARPDYGYTF.

The sample holds a few counts of this clonotype. The chain carries TRBV29-1 and TRBJ1-1, with D tentatively TRBD1 (5 bases). CDR1 is SQVTM and CDR2 is ANQGSEA in the germline V gene. This CDR3 spans 15 amino acids. Deletions cut 7 bases from V and 0 bases from J, with 18 bases between. The CDR3 spells CSARPGRIVNTEAFF. The CDR3 DNA is TGCAGCGCCCGCCCGGGGCGGATAGTGAACACTGAAGCTTTCTTT.

This clonotype was counted at least ten times. This chain links TRBV20-1 with TRBJ1-5; D uncertain. V was clipped by 0 bases and J by 5 bases, with 11 bases between them. CDR1 DFQATT and CDR2 SNEGSKA come from the germline V gene (reference sequence). This CDR3 comprises 14 residues. CDR3 bases: TGCAGTGCTAGAGATCCCAAAACTCATCAGCCCCAGCATTTT. Its translation: CSARDPKTHQPQHF.

This clonotype was detected only a few times. Its ends do not fully match the called genes, so a read error is possible. The genes are TRBV24-1 and TRBJ1-2; TRBD1 aligns across 7 bases. This CDR3 spans 13 amino acids. CDR1 and CDR2 (germline): KGHDR, SFDVKD. The CDR3 DNA sequence: TGTGCCGCCAGTGATCCGACAGGGTATGGCTACACCTTC. The encoded protein is CAASDPTGYGYTF.

This clonotype has at least ten counts. This chain uses TRBV7-3 with TRBJ2-3; 8 positions match TRBD2. V was clipped by 5 bases and J by 2 bases; unmatched bases: 12. This CDR3 is built from 17 residues. Germline V gives CDR1 SGHTA, CDR2 FQGTGA. The CDR3 sequence: CASSPQPGLANTDTQYF. CDR3 nucleotide sequence: TGTGCCAGCAGCCCCCAGCCAGGACTAGCTAACACAGATACGCAGTATTTT. The full variable domain, rest sourced from reference TRBV7-3 and TRBJ2-3, is GAGVSQTPSNKVTEKGKYVELRCDPISGHTALYWYRQSLGQGPEFLIYFQGTGAADDSGLPNDRFFAVRPEGSVSTLKIQRTERGDSAVYLCASSPQPGLANTDTQYFGPGTRLTVL.

This clonotype has only a few counts. The chain links TRBV7-9 to TRBJ2-3; 12 nucleotides match TRBD2. This CDR3 has 17 residues. Germline V gives CDR1 SEHNR, CDR2 FQNEAQ (reference sequence). The V and J ends lost 2 bases and 5 bases, in that order; junction bases with no gene match: 8. The DNA for the CDR3 is TGTGCCAGCAGCTTATCCCAACTAGCGGGGGGTCTAGATACGCAGTATTTT. Amino acids: CASSLSQLAGGLDTQYF. The full variable domain, in which reference TRBV7-9 and TRBJ2-3 provide the parts outside the CDR3, is DTGVSQNPRHKITKRGQNVTFRCDPISEHNRLYWYRQTLGQGPEFLTYFQNEAQLEKSRLLSDRFSAERPKGSFSTLEIQRTEQGDSAMYLCASSLSQLAGGLDTQYFGPGTRLTVL.

This clonotype came up a few times. J is TRBJ1-6 and V is TRBV2; D is unresolved. This CDR3 has 10 amino acids. V was clipped by 7 bases and J by 9 bases, with 4 bases between them. CDR1 is SNHLY, CDR2 FYNNEI, per germline. The CDR3 DNA reads TGTGCCAGCAAAGGTTCACCCCTCCACTTT. The encoded protein is CASKGSPLHF. The variable domain in full, with the rest retrieved from reference TRBV2 and TRBJ1-6, is EPEVTQTPSHQVTQMGQEVILRCVPISNHLYFYWYRQILGQKVEFLVSFYNNEISEKSEIFDDQFSVERPDGSNFTLKIRSTKLEDSAMYFCASKGSPLHFGNGTRLTVT.

The chain joins TRBV6-2 or TRBV6-3 to TRBJ2-1; possible D gene TRBD2, 6 bases. CDR3 length equals 13 residues. The germline V and J ends were trimmed by 4 bases and 9 bases, with 13 bases remaining between them. Germline loops: CDR1 MNHEY, CDR2 SVGEGT. The CDR3: CASSSAGPGEQFF. The CDR3 region has the DNA TGTGCCAGCAGTTCGGCGGGGCCTGGTGAGCAGTTCTTC.

This clonotype has at least ten counts. This chain connects TRBV12-3 or TRBV12-4 to TRBJ2-3, with D unclear. The CDR3 is 15 amino acids. V lost 6 bases to trimming and J lost 6 bases, with 19 bases between them. CDR3 DNA sequence: TGTGCCAGCAGCCTCAATAGCCAACCAGGTGATACGCAGTATTTT. Protein product: CASSLNSQPGDTQYF.

In regard to this clonotype: Sequence at one end of the junction differs from germline and may be a read error. CDR3 nucleotides: TGTGCTAGCAGCCCTAGCGGGGGGGCCGCAGATACGCAGTATTTT. Translation gives CASSPSGGAADTQYF. The chain is built from TRBV7-7 and TRBJ2-3; the match to TRBD2 covers 12 bases. This CDR3 is built from 15 residues. Germline assignment: CDR1 SSHAT and CDR2 FNYEAQ (reference sequence).

The chain carries TRBV20-1 and TRBJ2-1, with 8 bases aligning to TRBD1. Germline V gives CDR1 DFQATT, CDR2 SNEGSKA (reference sequence). With 0 bases clipped from V and 7 bases from J, the junction kept 11 bases outside the gene matches. The CDR3 is 16 amino acids. The CDR3 spells CSARDSDRASRNEQFF. CDR3 bases: TGCAGTGCTAGAGATTCGGACAGGGCGTCGAGAAATGAGCAGTTCTTC.

This chain uses TRBV29-1 with TRBJ2-5, with D possibly TRBD2 on 7 matching bases. The CDR3 length is 14 residues. V dropped 1 base and J dropped 5 bases, with 14 bases sitting between them. Germline V gene sequence: CDR1 SQVTM, CDR2 ANQGSEA. In DNA form, the CDR3 reads TGCAGCGTTGAAGGTGGGGGGGCCGGTGAGACCCAGTACTTC. Protein product: CSVEGGGAGETQYF.

The rearrangement uses TRBV11-1 and TRBJ2-7, with TRBD1 matching over 8 bases. The CDR3 is made up of 15 amino acids. The germline V gene has CDR1 SGHAT and CDR2 FQDESV (reference sequence). The CDR3 DNA reads as TGTACCGGCAGCCCCAGACAGGGGCTCTCTGACGAGCAGTACTTC. Residues: CTGSPRQGLSDEQYF.